The present TCR beta chain was sequenced within a study of T cell responses to AZD1222 COVID-19 vaccine (dated by TCRdb to 2020 to 2023). Context from the whole study: AZD1222 recipients with second doses at about 4 weeks or about 12 weeks were pooled, because spike-specific TCR depth and breadth did not differ between schedules. A total of 230 or so trial participants underwent TCR sequencing, of whom 207 received two doses of AZD1222 and some 26 received two doses of the MenACWY control vaccine. Trial participants were enrolled by age into subgroups of 18-55, 56-69 and 70-plus years, and around 140, 26 and 57 TCR-sequenced participants, respectively, were included in these subgroups. What the research found in general, with its limitations: Participants were mostly white British, with more females than males. The authors suggested clonal diversity may have been underestimated. Spike-specific TCR breadth and depth rose significantly after two AZD1222 doses compared with day 0 and with MenACWY recipients. The vaccine-associated CD4 TCRs covered the entire spike protein, and the dominant responses fell in regions 160-218 and 743-854. Conclusions about previously exposed vaccinees are limited because only a handful of AZD1222 recipients were SARS-CoV-2 seropositive at baseline. Nearly half of unique spike-specific TCRs reportedly recognized epitopes outside regions mutated in the B.1.351 and B.1.1.7 variants. The 56-69-year group was small, and its depth increase did not reach significance, likely because of low power. Because no day 14 peak-response samples were available, the repertoires could be characterized only after the peak T cell response.

The CDR3 sequence holds 15 residues, the cysteine and phenylalanine included. The sequence is cut down to CDR3 DNA, 45 bases in frame from base 1. CDR1 and CDR2 are read off the germline V gene as SGHRS and YFSETQ. Here V drops 0 bases and J drops 7 bases, and the junction holds 6 bases not matched to any gene. The time point label on this specimen signifies: baseline before first vaccination. Vaccinee samples were obtained from the UK trials COV001 and COV002, which included a single-blind randomized controlled phase 2/3 trial of AZD1222 (ChAdOx1 nCoV-19) in healthy adults. For TCRbeta chain sequencing, PBMC samples from trial participants were taken at day 0 and at day 28 after the second dose. The CDR3 regions of human TCRbeta chains were analyzed by immunosequencing. The study's own analysis went as follows. TCRs in the repertoires were compared against a reference library of SARS-CoV-2-specific TCRs that had been generated with the MIRA antigen-specificity platform. Breadth was defined as the fraction of unique TCRs that were SARS-CoV-2-associated. Depth was defined as the fraction of total T cells that were SARS-CoV-2-associated. Using the MIRA data, every spike-specific TCR was mapped to the spike region that the TCR reacted to and assigned to either a CD4 or a CD8 class. Log10-transformed breadth and depth values were compared by one-way ANOVA with Sidak's multiple comparisons tests. TCRdb obtained this table from immuneACCESS and retained in-frame rearrangements with V and J assigned. These tables miss some clones; where compared with another copy, unresolved V genes account for less than half of the shortfall, and the remainder is unexplained. V, J and clone size are taken as reported in that table, and D and trimming were inferred from the DNA itself. This sample holds about 57,000 clones; roughly 85% were observed only once. In total, the top ten clones hold approximately 18% of the sample.

As regards this clone: What antigen it recognizes has not been identified. Per-base qualities were not stored, and no clone one base away is much larger.

The rearranged chain carries TRBV5-1 and TRBJ2-1; 8 central bases correspond to TRBD1. This receptor was identified in an adult in good health. The input for sequencing was peripheral blood, taken on day 0 of AZD1222 vaccination. The CDR3 region has the sequence CASSLAQGAWNEQFF. In nucleotide form, the sequence is TGCGCCAGCAGCTTGGCGCAGGGGGCTTGGAATGAGCAGTTCTTC. The CDR3 plus the reference TRBV5-1 and TRBJ2-1 genes for the other parts give the full variable domain: KAGVTQTPRYLIKTRGQQVTLSCSPISGHRSVSWYQQTPGQGLQFLFEYFSETQRNKGNFPGRFSGRQFSNSRSEMNVSTLELGDSALYLCASSLAQGAWNEQFFGPGTRLTVL.